This T cell receptor beta chain is drawn from a study of blood T cells in healthy people across ages. Primers used in a second PCR of about 7 to 11 cycles were a sample-barcoded 5' primer and a J-beta primer mix. One entry per CDR3 protein results from TCRdb running MiXCR on the 5' RACE reads. The sample comprises over 1,500,000 distinct CDR3 sequences, around half of which are singletons, and approximately 2.1% rests with the top ten. Only a few counts were recorded for this clonotype. The origin of this receptor is a woman in her thirties or forties in good health. The specimen sequenced was blood.

CDR3 sequence: CASRRDRQGENEKLFF. In DNA, the CDR3 is TGTGCCAGCAGAAGGGACCGGCAGGGCGAAAATGAAAAACTGTTTTTT. This sequence joins TRBV2 and TRBJ1-4, with D perhaps TRBD1 (5 bases). The CDR3 covers 16 residues. CDR1 and CDR2 (germline): SNHLY, FYNNEI. The ends were cut back, 6 bases at V and 5 bases at J, with 19 bases in the middle.